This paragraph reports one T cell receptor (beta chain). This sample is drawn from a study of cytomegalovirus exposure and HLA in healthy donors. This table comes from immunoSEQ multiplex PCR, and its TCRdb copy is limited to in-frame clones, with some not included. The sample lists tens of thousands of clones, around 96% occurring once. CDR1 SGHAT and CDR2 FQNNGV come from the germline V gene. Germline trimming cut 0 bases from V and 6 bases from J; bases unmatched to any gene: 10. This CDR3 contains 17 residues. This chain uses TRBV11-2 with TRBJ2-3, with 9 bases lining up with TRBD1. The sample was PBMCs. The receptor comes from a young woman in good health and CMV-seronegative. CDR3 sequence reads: CASSLEGQGLASDTQYF. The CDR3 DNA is TGTGCCAGCAGCTTAGAGGGACAGGGCCTAGCATCGGATACGCAGTATTTT.